This T cell receptor (beta chain) appears in the sequencing data of a study of blood T cell repertoires in COVID-19. In the source study's methods: Amplified reference gene primers provided the basis for estimating nucleated cell counts. Sequencing used immunoSEQ multiplex PCR; TCRdb keeps in-frame clones, though not all of them. That table is the source of V, J and clone size, and D and trimming were worked out from the DNA. The sample lists some 88,000 clones, approximately 90% occurring once. The V end lost 4 bases, the J end lost 3 bases, and 16 bases lay between the germline ends. Germline-derived CDR1 and CDR2 are LGHDT and YNNKEL (reference sequence). The CDR3 has 15 amino acids.

The receptor was derived from a human donor with active COVID-19. The donor label of this sample is uncertain. The chain combines TRBV3-1 (or the pseudogene TRBV3-2) with TRBJ2-7; possibly TRBD2 for D (6 bases). The sequenced material came from peripheral blood. CDR3 in DNA: TGTGCCAGCAGCCCAACCGGGGGTAGCGTCTACGAGCAGTACTTC. It specifies CASSPTGGSVYEQYF.